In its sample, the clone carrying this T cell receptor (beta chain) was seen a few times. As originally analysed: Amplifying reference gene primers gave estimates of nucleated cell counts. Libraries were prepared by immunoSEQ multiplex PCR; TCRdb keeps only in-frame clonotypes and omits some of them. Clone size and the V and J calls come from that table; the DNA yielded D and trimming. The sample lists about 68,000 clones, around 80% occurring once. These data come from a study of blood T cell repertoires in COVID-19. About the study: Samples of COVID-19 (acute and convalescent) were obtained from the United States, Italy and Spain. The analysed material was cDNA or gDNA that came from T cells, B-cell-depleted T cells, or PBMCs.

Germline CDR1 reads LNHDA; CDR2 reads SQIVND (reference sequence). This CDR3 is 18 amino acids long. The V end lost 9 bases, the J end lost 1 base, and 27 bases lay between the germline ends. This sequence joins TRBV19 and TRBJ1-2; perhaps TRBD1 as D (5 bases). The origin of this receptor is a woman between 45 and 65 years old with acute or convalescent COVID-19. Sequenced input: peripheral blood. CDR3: CASSSGGARRSGNYGYTF. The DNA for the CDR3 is TGTGCCAGCTCGTCCGGAGGGGCCAGGAGGAGCGGTAACTATGGCTACACCTTC. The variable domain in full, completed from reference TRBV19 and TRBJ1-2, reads DGGITQSPKYLFRKEGQNVTLSCEQNLNHDAMYWYRQDPGQGLRLIYYSQIVNDFQKGDIAEGYSVSREKKESFPLTVTSAQKNPTAFYLCASSSGGARRSGNYGYTFGSGTRLTVV.